The clone carrying this TCR beta chain is medium-sized by frequency. TRB was amplified from roughly 250 ng of peripheral blood genomic DNA per sample. This entry belongs to a study of T cell clusters in autoimmune cytopenias. Study in general: A median of about 54,000 TRB reads per sample yielded a median roughly 2,500 distinct clonotypes.

One tube held mixed TRB-A and TRB-B primer pools for touch-down PCR. TCRdb re-called the multiplex PCR reads; one entry per CDR3 protein, DNA not given. The sample yields fewer than 3,000 distinct CDR3 sequences, of which the top ten take up 35%. The germline CDR1 and CDR2 sequences are LNHDA and SQIVND (reference sequence). The CDR3 has 12 amino acids. The source of this sequence is a human donor with an autoimmune cytopenia, with autoimmune hepatitis or in good health (not recorded which). This chain links TRBV19 with TRBJ2-3. Sequencing input: peripheral blood. The CDR3 region is CASSGSSDTQYF.